A selection of T cell receptor beta chains follows, all from one sample in a study of T cells after posttransplantation cyclophosphamide. Some clones are missing from TCRdb's copy, which holds only in-frame ones; the method was immunoSEQ multiplex PCR. The table shows about 15,000 clones, with around 87% occurring only once. This material consisted of PBMCs, taken after an allogeneic stem cell transplant with a calcineurin inhibitor and methotrexate. The receptors were sampled from a male patient between 50 and 60 years old who received an allogeneic stem cell transplant from an unrelated donor, was CMV-positive, and had chronic GVHD only. Some T cells may trace back to the graft donor. CDR3s include the opening cysteine and the closing phenylalanine or tryptophan. The D gene is left open where the match is weak. Not every row has a clone size; where given, it reads once, few, many or a size class.

size: once
J: TRBJ2-7
V: TRBV11-3
D: TRBD2
DNA: TGTGCCAGCAGCTACGCTAGCGGATACTTCTACGAGCAGTACTTC
CDR3: CASSYASGYFYEQYF

size: once
J: TRBJ2-2
V: TRBV7-8
D: TRBD2
DNA: TGTGCCAGCAGCTTAGTAGTGATACCGGGAGGGAACACCGGGGAGCTGTTTTTT
CDR3: CASSLVVIPGGNTGELFF

size: NA
J: TRBJ1-4
V: TRBV7-9
D: NA
DNA: TGTGCCAGCAGCCCGACAGGTCTTTGGGAAAAACTGTTTTTT
CDR3: CASSPTGLWEKLFF

size: NA
J: TRBJ1-2
V: TRBV2
D: NA
DNA: TGTGCCAGCAGTGTTGCGGGTGGGAGGGCCCGTGATGGCTACACCTTC
CDR3: CASSVAGGRARDGYTF

size: NA
J: TRBJ1-5
V: TRBV7-8
D: NA
DNA: TGTGCCAGCAGCTTAGCGTTATCCAGGAATCAGCCCCAGCATTTT
CDR3: CASSLALSRNQPQHF

size: NA
J: TRBJ1-5
V: TRBV5-1
D: NA
DNA: TGCGCCAGCAGCTTTATGTCGAATCAGCCCCAGCATTTT
CDR3: CASSFMSNQPQHF

size: NA
J: TRBJ1-2
V: TRBV28
D: NA
DNA: TGTGCCAGTTCAGACCGGGACTATGGCTACACCTTC
CDR3: CASSDRDYGYTF

size: NA
J: TRBJ2-7
V: TRBV10-2
D: TRBD2
DNA: TGCGCCAGCTGCCCCCTCGGGACTAGGGACTCCTACGAGCAGTACTTC
CDR3: CASCPLGTRDSYEQYF

size: NA
J: TRBJ2-3
V: TRBV27
D: NA
DNA: TGTGCCAGCAGTTTATGGGGGGAGGTCGGCACAGATACGCAGTATTTT
CDR3: CASSLWGEVGTDTQYF

size: NA
J: TRBJ1-3
V: TRBV11-3
D: NA
DNA: TGTGCCAGCACCTCAGCAGGTTCCTCTGGAAACACCATATATTTT
CDR3: CASTSAGSSGNTIYF

size: NA
J: TRBJ2-7
V: TRBV10-3
D: TRBD2
DNA: TGTGCCATCAGTGAAACTAGCGGGGGCTACGAGCAGTACTTC
CDR3: CAISETSGGYEQYF

size: NA
J: TRBJ2-7
V: TRBV6-5
D: TRBD1
DNA: TGTGCCAGCAGTCGTACAGGGGCACAGTACGAGCAGTACTTC
CDR3: CASSRTGAQYEQYF

size: NA
J: TRBJ2-7
V: TRBV6-5
D: NA
DNA: TGTGCCAGCACCAATTTGGACAAGATTTTCTACGAGCAGTACTTC
CDR3: CASTNLDKIFYEQYF

size: once
J: TRBJ1-2
V: TRBV9
D: TRBD1
DNA: TGTGCCAGCAGCGTGGGTCAGAGGACAGGGGTCGATGGCTACACCTTC
CDR3: CASSVGQRTGVDGYTF

size: NA
J: TRBJ2-2
V: TRBV27
D: NA
DNA: TGTGCCAGCAGTCTAGCAGCCCGACAGGCAACAGGCACCGGGGAGCTGTTTTTT
CDR3: CASSLAARQATGTGELFF

size: NA
J: TRBJ1-1
V: TRBV7-3
D: NA
DNA: TGTGCCAGCAGCTTATCAGTGAACACTGAAGCTTTCTTT
CDR3: CASSLSVNTEAFF

size: NA
J: TRBJ2-2
V: TRBV6-4
D: TRBD2
DNA: TGTGCCAGCAGTGCCCGGGGACTAGCTCGCACCGGGGAGCTGTTTTTT
CDR3: CASSARGLARTGELFF

size: NA
J: TRBJ1-2
V: TRBV27
D: TRBD1
DNA: TGTGCCAGCAGGCAGGGGGCGGACTATGACTACACCTTC
CDR3: CASRQGADYDYTF

size: NA
J: TRBJ2-7
V: TRBV5-6
D: TRBD1
DNA: TGTGCCAGCAGCTGGGACAGGGGGAGATACGAGCAGTACTTC
CDR3: CASSWDRGRYEQYF

size: once
J: TRBJ1-2
V: TRBV29-1
D: TRBD1
DNA: TGCAGCGCGGGTGGGGGACAGGGCTATGGCTACACCTTC
CDR3: CSAGGGQGYGYTF

size: NA
J: TRBJ2-7
V: TRBV11-2
D: NA
DNA: TGTGCCAGCAGCTTGAGTCCTACGCCCTACGAGCAGTACTTC
CDR3: CASSLSPTPYEQYF

size: NA
J: TRBJ1-1
V: TRBV21-1
D: NA
DNA: TGTGCCAGCAGCAGGGGGACAGAGAACACTGAAGCTTTCTTT
CDR3: CASSRGTENTEAFF

size: NA
J: TRBJ2-7
V: TRBV19
D: TRBD1
DNA: TGTGCCAGTAGTGCCGGGACAGCTACATTCTCCTCCTACGAGCAGTACTTC
CDR3: CASSAGTATFSSYEQYF

size: once
J: TRBJ2-1
V: TRBV4-3
D: TRBD2
DNA: TGCGCCAGCAGCCAAGACGCGGGAGCAATTTACAATGAGCAGTTCTTC
CDR3: CASSQDAGAIYNEQFF

size: NA
J: TRBJ2-1
V: TRBV15
D: TRBD2
DNA: TGTGCCACCAGGAGGAACTTAGCGGGAGGAAGTAATGAGCAGTTCTTC
CDR3: CATRRNLAGGSNEQFF

size: NA
J: TRBJ2-4
V: TRBV2
D: TRBD2
DNA: TGTGCCAGCAGTGAAACGATGGGACTAAAGTGGAACTTC
CDR3: CASSETMGLKWNF